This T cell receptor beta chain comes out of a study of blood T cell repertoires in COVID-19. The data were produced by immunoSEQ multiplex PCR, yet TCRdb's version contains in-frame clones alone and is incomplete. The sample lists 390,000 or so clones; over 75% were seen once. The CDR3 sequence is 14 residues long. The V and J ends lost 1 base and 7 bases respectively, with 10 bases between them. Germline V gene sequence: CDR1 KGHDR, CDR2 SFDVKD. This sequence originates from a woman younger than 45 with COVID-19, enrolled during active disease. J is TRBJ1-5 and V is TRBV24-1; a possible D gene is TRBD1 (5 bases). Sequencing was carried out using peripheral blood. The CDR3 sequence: CATSDLGPGQPQHF. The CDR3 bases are TGTGCCACCAGTGATTTAGGGCCAGGGCAGCCCCAGCATTTT.